This T cell receptor beta chain was recorded in a study of T cell changes during pregnancy in multiple sclerosis. CDR3 length equals 15 residues. V gave up 2 bases and J gave up 0 bases, with 10 bases separating them. Germline values: CDR1 SEHNR, CDR2 FQNEAQ (reference sequence). Assay: immunoSEQ multiplex PCR; the TCRdb copy retains only in-frame clones and omits some. The sample lists 70,000 to 100,000 clones; around 95% were seen once. The sample here was peripheral blood, taken in the third trimester of pregnancy. This chain uses TRBV7-9 with TRBJ2-5, with D uncertain. The receptor was isolated from a female donor in good health, enrolled as a control in a pregnancy study. This CDR3 reads CASSLSQLYQETQYF. The CDR3 region has the DNA TGTGCCAGCAGCTTAAGTCAGTTGTACCAAGAGACCCAGTACTTC.